The source of this T cell receptor (beta chain) is a study of blood T cell repertoires in COVID-19. Study as a whole: The United States, Italy and Spain provided the acute and convalescent COVID-19 samples.

The germline V and J ends were trimmed by 7 bases and 1 base, with 10 bases remaining between them. The CDR3 consists of 13 residues. The V gene's germline CDR1 is SNHLY and CDR2 FYNNEI. Measured with immunoSEQ multiplex PCR; TCRdb has only the in-frame clones, and not every one. The repertoire consists of 270,000 or so clones, with about 85% occurring once and the leading ten covering 13%. The specimen was peripheral blood. The chain employs TRBV2 and TRBJ1-2; the D gene is possibly TRBD1 (6 bases). This receptor was taken from a human donor in a cohort sampled during active COVID-19. The CDR3 sequence is CASNRVVNYGYTF. CDR3 DNA: TGTGCCAGCAACAGGGTGGTTAACTATGGCTACACCTTC.